These 5 T cell receptor beta chains share one sample of origin, sequenced in a study of vaccination and CD4 T cells after COVID-19. Treatment defined: roughly 11-day PBMC culture with coronavirus spike peptide pools or control peptides (ViraFEST assay). What these receptors recognize is not known. Cultured CD4+ T cells had their DNA profiled by the Oncomine TCR Beta short-read assay. TCRdb re-called the PCR reads with MiXCR, one entry per CDR3 protein. The sample carries 20,000 to 25,000 distinct CDR3 sequences, roughly half recorded once. The sample taken for sequencing was CD4+ T cells from blood, cultured in vitro. The receptors were gathered from a human donor who had recovered from COVID-19.

The V and J genes are TRBV19 and TRBJ1-3; TRBD1 aligns across 8 bases. Trimming cost V 1 base and J 2 bases; bases outside gene matches: 1. The germline V gene encodes CDR1 LNHDA and CDR2 SQIVND (reference sequence). The CDR3 consists of 15 residues. This chain's CDR3 is CASSIVGQAGNTIYF. The CDR3 DNA follows: TGTGCCAGTAGTATAGTGGGACAGGCTGGAAACACCATATATTTT.

This chain links TRBV7-9 with TRBJ1-6; D ambiguous. Germline V gives CDR1 SEHNR, CDR2 FQNEAQ (reference sequence). Trimming pared 6 bases from V and 6 bases from J, leaving 12 bases between. This CDR3 region has 14 residues. This chain's CDR3 is CASSFNPPNSPLHF. Written as DNA, the CDR3 is TGTGCCAGCAGTTTTAACCCCCCTAATTCACCCCTCCACTTT.

V usage is TRBV19 and J usage is TRBJ2-3; TRBD2 agrees at 7 bases. This CDR3 is 15 amino acids long. Trimming took 5 bases from V and 0 from J; bases not matched to a gene: 5. CDR1 LNHDA and CDR2 SQIVND come from the germline V gene (reference sequence). In DNA, the CDR3 is TGTGCCAGTAGTCCAAGAGCGGGGAGCACAGATACGCAGTATTTT. This codes for CASSPRAGSTDTQYF.

V gene TRBV24-1 combines with J gene TRBJ2-3, with 11 bases fitting TRBD2. The CDR3 is made up of 16 amino acids. J gave up 3 bases and V 1 base, and 2 bases lay outside the gene matches. Germline V lookup: CDR1 KGHDR, CDR2 SFDVKD. The CDR3 coding sequence is TGTGCCACCAGTGATTTTACTAGCGGGAGAACAGATACGCAGTATTTT. Amino acids: CATSDFTSGRTDTQYF.

This chain joins TRBV30 and TRBJ1-5, with 10 bases that match TRBD1. V was clipped by 1 base and J by 5 bases; unmatched bases: 5. Per germline, CDR1 GTSNPN and CDR2 SVGIG (reference sequence). The CDR3 is 15 residues long. The chain's CDR3 is CAWSGDRGRDQPQHF. DNA of the CDR3: TGTGCCTGGAGTGGGGACAGGGGCCGCGATCAGCCCCAGCATTTT.